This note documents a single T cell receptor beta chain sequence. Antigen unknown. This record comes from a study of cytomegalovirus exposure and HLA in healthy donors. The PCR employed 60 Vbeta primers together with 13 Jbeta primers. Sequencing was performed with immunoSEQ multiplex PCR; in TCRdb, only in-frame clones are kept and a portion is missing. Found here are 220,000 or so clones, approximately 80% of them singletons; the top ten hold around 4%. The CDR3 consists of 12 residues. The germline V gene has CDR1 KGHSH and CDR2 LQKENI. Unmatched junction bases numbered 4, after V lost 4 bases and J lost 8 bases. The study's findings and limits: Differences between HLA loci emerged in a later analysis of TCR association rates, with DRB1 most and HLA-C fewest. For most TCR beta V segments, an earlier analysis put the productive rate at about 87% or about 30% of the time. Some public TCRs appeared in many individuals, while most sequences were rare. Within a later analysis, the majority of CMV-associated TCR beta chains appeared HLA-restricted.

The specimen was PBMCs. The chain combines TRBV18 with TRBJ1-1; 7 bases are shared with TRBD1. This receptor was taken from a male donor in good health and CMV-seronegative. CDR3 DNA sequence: TGTGCCAGCTCACAAACAGGGGAGGAAGCTTTCTTT. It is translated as CASSQTGEEAFF.